This T cell receptor beta chain was sequenced in a study of blood T cell repertoires in COVID-19. About the study: T cells, B-cell-depleted T cells, or PBMCs supplied cDNA or gDNA.

Categorization into cohorts depended on clinical history that participants reported. Clones were sequenced by immunoSEQ multiplex PCR, and TCRdb holds only the in-frame ones, with some missing. The sample includes approximately 450,000 clones, approximately 92% of them seen just once. CDR1 and CDR2 from the germline V gene are KGHSH and LQKENI. There are 13 residues in the CDR3. V lost 0 bases to trimming and J lost 6 bases, with 9 bases between them. The sample was PBMCs or T cells enriched from blood (not recorded which). The gene calls are TRBV18 and TRBJ2-7, with D hard to call. The clonotype was recovered from a man aged 25 to 40 who had recovered from COVID-19. CDR3: CASSPPVPGEQYF. The CDR3, as DNA: TGTGCCAGCTCACCACCGGTCCCGGGCGAGCAGTACTTC.